This T cell receptor (beta chain) was documented in a study of shared clonotypes between healthy human individuals. Across the study: Per donor, three plates held CD4 naive cells, three held CD4 memory, two held CD8 naive and one held CD8 memory.

Whole-study results and caveats: Naive subsets typically showed greater estimated richness than memory subsets. Few donors limited the genetic and exposure-history diversity represented.

Execution of the assay was at deep level. Sequencing used immunoSEQ multiplex PCR; TCRdb keeps in-frame clones, though not all of them. This sample has some 2,000,000 clones; 85% to 95% occur once, and the top ten carry about 0.13%. With regard to this clone: Its antigen is unknown.

This CDR3 has 16 amino acids. Germline-derived CDR1 and CDR2 are SEHNR and FQNEAQ (reference sequence). Trimming shortened V by 1 base and J by 2 bases, and 14 bases separated the two germline ends. The rearrangement joins TRBV7-9 to TRBJ1-2; a possible D gene is TRBD1 (5 bases). The sample comprised naive CD4+ T cells sorted from blood. Subset defined: CD45RA+ positively selected. This TCR was recovered from a young man in good health. CDR3 in amino acids: CASSLDGAVTNYGYTF. The CDR3 bases are TGTGCCAGCAGCTTAGATGGGGCAGTTACAAACTATGGCTACACCTTC.